This T cell receptor (beta chain) originates from a study of CD8+ T cells in alopecia areata. Overall study context: Those patients who were treated received oral tofacitinib, which was given at 5 to 10 mg twice daily for moderate-to-severe alopecia areata. General observations from the study: Lesional scalp, notably in alopecia totalis/universalis, had clonality above that of normal scalp. Under tofacitinib, numerous expanded lesional clonotypes remained detectable in scalp and blood.

This sample's treatment: oral pan-JAK inhibitor, 5-10 mg twice daily. Sorting separated CD4+ and CD8+ T cells out of PBMCs. It was cDNA, reverse transcribed from extracted RNA, that served as the sequencing template. Libraries were prepared by immunoSEQ multiplex PCR; TCRdb keeps only in-frame clonotypes and omits some of them. The sample includes about 110,000 clones, 56% of them seen just once. Details on this clone: What it binds is unknown.

This TCR was recovered from a human donor with alopecia areata. Sequenced material: CD4+ T cells sorted from blood, taken at week 24, from a patient treated with tofacitinib.

The CDR3 here is CASSEAGSYEQYF. CDR3 coding DNA: TGTGCCAGCAGTGAAGCAGGGTCCTACGAGCAGTACTTC. The V and J genes are TRBV25-1 and TRBJ2-7; D may be TRBD1 (5 bases). Germline loops: CDR1 MGHDK, CDR2 SYGVNS. Trimming removed 2 bases at V and 1 base at J, with 6 bases between. CDR3 length equals 13 residues.